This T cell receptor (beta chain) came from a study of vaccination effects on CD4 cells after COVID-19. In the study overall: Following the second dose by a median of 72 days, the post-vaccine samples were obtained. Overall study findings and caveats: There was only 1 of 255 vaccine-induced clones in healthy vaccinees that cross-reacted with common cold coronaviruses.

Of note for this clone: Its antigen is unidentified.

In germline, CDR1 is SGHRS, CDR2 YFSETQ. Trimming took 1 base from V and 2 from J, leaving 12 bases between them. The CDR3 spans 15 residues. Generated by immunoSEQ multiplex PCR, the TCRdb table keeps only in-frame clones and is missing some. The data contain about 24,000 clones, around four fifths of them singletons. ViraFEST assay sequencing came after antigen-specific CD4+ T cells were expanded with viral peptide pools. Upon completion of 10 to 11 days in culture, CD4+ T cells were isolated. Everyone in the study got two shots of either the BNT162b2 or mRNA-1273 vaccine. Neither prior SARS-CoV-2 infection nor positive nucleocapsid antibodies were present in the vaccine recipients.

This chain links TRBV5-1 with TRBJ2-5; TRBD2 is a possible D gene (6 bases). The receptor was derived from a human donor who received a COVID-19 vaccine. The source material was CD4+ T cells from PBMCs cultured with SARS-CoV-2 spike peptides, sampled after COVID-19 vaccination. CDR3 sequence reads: CASSLMGGRQETQYF. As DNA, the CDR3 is TGCGCCAGCAGCTTGATGGGGGGTAGGCAAGAGACCCAGTACTTC. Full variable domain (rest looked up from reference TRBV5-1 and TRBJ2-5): KAGVTQTPRYLIKTRGQQVTLSCSPISGHRSVSWYQQTPGQGLQFLFEYFSETQRNKGNFPGRFSGRQFSNSRSEMNVSTLELGDSALYLCASSLMGGRQETQYFGPGTRLLVL.